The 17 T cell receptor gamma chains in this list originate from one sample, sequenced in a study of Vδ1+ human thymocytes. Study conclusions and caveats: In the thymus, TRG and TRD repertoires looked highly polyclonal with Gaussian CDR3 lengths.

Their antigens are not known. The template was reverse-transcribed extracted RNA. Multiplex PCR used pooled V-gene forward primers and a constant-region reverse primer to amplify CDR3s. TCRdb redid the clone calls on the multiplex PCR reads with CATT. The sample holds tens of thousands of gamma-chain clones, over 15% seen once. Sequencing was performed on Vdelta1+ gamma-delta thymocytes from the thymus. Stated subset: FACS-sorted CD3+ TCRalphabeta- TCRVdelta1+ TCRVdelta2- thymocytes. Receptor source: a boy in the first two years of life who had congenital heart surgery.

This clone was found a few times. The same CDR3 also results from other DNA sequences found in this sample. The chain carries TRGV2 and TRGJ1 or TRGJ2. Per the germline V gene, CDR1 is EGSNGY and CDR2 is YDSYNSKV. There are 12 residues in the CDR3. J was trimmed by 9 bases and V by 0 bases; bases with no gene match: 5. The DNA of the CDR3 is TGTGCCACCTGGGACGGGCCCGGTAAGAAACTCTTT. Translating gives CATWDGPGKKLF.

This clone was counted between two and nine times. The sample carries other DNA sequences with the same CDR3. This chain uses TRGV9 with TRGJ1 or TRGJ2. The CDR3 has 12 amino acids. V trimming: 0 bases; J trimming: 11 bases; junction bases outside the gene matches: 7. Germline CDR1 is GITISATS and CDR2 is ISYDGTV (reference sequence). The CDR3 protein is CALWEVQIEKLF. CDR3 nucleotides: TGTGCCTTGTGGGAGGTGCAGATTGAGAAACTCTTT.

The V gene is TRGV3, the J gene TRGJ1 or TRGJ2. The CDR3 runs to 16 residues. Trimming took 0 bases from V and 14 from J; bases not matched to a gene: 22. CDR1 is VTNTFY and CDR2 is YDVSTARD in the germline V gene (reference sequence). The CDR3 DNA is TGTGCCACCTGGGACAGGCTCGTCAGGCCTGAACAGATTCAACTCTTT. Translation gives CATWDRLVRPEQIQLF.

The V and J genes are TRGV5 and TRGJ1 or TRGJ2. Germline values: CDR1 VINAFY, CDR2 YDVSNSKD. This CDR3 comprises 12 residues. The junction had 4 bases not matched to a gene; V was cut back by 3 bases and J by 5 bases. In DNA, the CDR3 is TGTGCCACCTGGGACGACAATTATAAGAAACTCTTT. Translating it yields CATWDDNYKKLF.

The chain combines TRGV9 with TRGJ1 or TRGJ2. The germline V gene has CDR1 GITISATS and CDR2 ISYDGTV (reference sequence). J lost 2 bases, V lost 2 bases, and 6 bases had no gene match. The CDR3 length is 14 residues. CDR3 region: CALWEACYYYKKLF. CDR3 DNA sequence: TGTGCCTTGTGGGAGGCTTGCTATTATTATAAGAAACTCTTT.

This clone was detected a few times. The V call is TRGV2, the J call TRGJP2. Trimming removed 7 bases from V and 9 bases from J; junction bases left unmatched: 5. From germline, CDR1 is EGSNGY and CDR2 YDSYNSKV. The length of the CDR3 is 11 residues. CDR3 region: CATCIHWIKTF. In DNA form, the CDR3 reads TGTGCCACCTGTATCCATTGGATCAAGACGTTT.

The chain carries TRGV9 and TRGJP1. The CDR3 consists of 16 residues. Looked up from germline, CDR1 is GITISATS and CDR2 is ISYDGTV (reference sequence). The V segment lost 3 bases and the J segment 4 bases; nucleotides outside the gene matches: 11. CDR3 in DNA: TGTGCCTTGTGGGAGTCTGGCCTTCTCACTGGTTGGTTCAAGATATTT. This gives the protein CALWESGLLTGWFKIF.

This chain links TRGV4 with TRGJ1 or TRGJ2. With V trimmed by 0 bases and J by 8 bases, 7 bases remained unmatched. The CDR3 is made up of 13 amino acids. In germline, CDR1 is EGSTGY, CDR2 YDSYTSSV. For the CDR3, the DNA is TGTGCCACCTGGGATGGGCATGGGGATAAGAAACTCTTT. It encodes CATWDGHGDKKLF.

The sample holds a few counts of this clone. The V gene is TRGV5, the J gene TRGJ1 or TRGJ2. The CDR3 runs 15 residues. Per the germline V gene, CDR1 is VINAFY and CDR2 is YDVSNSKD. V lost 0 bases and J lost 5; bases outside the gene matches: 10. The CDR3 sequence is CATWDRLHRDYKKLF. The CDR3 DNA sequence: TGTGCCACCTGGGACAGGCTACATCGGGATTATAAGAAACTCTTT.

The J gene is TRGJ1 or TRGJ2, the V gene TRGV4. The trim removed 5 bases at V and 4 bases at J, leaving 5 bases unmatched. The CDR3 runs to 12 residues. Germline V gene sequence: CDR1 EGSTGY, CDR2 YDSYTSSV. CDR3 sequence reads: CATWGDYYKKLF. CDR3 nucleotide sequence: TGTGCCACCTGGGGTGACTATTATAAGAAACTCTTT.

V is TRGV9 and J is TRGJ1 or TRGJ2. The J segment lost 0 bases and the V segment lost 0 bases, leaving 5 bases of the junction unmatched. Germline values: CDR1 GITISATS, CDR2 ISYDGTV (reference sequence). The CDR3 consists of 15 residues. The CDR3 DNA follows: TGTGCCTTGTGGGAGGTGTACGTGAATTATTATAAGAAACTCTTT. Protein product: CALWEVYVNYYKKLF.

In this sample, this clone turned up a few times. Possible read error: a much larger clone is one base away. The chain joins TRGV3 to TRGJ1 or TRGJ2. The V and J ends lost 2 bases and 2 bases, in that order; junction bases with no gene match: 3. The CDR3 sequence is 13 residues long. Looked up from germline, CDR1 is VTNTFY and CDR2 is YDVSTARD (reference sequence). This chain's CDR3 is CATWDTDYYKKLF. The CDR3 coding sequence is TGTGCCACCTGGGACACGGATTATTATAAGAAACTCTTT.

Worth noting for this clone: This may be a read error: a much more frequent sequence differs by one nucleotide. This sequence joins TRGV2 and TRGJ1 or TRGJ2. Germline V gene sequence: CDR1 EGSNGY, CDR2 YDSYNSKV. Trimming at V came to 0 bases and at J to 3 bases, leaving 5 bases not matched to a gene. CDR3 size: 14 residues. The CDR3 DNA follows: TGTGCCACCTGGGACGGGCGGATTTATTATAAGAAACTCTTT. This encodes CATWDGRIYYKKLF.

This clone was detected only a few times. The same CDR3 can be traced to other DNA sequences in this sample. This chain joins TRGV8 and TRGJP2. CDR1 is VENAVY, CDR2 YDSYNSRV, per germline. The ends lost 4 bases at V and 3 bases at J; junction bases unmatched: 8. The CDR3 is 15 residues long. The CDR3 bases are TGTGCCACCTGGGACAGGGACGGTAGTGATTGGATCAAGACGTTT. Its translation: CATWDRDGSDWIKTF.

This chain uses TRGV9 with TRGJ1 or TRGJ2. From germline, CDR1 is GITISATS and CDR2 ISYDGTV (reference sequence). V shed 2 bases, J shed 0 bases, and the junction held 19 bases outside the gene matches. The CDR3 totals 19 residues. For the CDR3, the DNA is TGTGCCTTGTGGGAGGACCGCGCTGACCCCTTCTCGAATTATTATAAGAAACTCTTT. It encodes CALWEDRADPFSNYYKKLF.

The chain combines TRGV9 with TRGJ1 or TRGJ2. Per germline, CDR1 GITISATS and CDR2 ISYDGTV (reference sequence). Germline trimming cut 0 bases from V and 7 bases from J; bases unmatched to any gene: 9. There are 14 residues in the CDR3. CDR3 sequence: CALWEVPDWYKKLF. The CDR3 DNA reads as TGTGCCTTGTGGGAGGTGCCGGATTGGTATAAGAAACTCTTT.

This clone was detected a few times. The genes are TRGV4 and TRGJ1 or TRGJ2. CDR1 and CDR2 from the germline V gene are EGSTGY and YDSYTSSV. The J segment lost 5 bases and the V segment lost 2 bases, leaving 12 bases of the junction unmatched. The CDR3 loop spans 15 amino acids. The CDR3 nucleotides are TGTGCCACCTGGGATGTAGGGAAAGGTGATTATAAGAAACTCTTT. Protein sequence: CATWDVGKGDYKKLF.